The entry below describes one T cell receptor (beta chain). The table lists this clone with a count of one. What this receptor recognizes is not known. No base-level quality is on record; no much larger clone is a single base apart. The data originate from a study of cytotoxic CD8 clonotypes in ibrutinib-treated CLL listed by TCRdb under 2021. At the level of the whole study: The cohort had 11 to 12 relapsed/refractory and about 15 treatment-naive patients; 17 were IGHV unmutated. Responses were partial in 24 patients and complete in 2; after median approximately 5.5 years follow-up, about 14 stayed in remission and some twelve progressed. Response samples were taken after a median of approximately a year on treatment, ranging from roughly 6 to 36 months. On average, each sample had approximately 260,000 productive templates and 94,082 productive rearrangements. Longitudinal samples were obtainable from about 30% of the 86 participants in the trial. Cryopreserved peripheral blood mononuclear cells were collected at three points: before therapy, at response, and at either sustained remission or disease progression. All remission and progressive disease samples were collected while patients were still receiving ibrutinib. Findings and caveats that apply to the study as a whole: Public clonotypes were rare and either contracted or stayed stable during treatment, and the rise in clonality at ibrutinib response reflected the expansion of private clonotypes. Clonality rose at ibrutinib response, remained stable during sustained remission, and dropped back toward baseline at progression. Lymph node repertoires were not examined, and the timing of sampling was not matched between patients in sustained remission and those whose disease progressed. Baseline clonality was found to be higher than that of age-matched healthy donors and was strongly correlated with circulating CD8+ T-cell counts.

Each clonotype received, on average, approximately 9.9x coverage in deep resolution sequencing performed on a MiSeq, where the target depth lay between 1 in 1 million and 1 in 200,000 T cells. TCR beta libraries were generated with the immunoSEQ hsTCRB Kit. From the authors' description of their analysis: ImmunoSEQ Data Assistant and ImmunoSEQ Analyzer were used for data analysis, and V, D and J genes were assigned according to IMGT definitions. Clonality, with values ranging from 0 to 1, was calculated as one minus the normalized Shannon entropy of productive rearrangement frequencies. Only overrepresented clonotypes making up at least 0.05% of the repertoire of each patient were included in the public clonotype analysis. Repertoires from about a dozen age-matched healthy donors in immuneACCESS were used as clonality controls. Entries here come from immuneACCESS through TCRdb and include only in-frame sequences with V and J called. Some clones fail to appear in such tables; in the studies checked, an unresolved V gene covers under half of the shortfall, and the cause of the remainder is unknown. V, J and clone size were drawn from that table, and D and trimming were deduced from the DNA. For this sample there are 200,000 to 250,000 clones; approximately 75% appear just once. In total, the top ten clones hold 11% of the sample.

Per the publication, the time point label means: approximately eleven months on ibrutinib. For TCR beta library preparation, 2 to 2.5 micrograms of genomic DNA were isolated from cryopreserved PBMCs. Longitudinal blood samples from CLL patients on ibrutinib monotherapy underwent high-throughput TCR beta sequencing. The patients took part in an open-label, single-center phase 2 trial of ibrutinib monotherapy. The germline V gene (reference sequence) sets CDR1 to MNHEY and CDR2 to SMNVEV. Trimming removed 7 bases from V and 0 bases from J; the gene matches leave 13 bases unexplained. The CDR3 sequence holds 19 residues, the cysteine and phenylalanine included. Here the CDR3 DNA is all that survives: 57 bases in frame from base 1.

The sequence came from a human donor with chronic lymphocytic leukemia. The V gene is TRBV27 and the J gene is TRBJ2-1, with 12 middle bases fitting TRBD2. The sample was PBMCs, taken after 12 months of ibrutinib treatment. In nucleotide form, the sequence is TGTGCCAGCACCCCGGGGGGACTAGCGGGTCGTAGCTCCTACAATGAGCAGTTCTTC. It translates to CASTPGGLAGRSSYNEQFF.